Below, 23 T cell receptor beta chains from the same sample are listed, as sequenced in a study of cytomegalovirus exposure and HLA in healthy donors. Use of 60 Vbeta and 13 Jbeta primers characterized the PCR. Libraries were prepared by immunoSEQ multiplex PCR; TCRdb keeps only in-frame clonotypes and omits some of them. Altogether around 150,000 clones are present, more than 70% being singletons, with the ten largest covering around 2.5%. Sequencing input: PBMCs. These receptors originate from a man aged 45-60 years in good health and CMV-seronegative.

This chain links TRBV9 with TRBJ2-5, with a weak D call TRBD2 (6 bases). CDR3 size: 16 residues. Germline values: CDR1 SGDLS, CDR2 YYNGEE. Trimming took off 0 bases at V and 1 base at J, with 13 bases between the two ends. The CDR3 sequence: CASSVGIGGAQETQYF. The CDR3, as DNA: TGTGCCAGCAGCGTAGGGATAGGAGGGGCCCAAGAGACCCAGTACTTC. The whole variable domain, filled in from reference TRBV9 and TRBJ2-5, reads DSGVTQTPKHLITATGQRVTLRCSPRSGDLSVYWYQQSLDQGLQFLIQYYNGEERAKGNILERFSAQQFPDLHSELNLSSLELGDSALYFCASSVGIGGAQETQYFGPGTRLLVL.

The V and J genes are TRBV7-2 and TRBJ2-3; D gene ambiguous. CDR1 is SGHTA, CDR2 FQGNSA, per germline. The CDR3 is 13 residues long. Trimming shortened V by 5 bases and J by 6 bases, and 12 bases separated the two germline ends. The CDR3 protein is CASSPGPGDTQYF. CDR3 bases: TGTGCCAGCAGCCCCGGCCCCGGGGATACGCAGTATTTT. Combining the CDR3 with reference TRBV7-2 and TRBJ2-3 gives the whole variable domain GAGVSQSPSNKVTEKGKDVELRCDPISGHTALYWYRQSLGQGLEFLIYFQGNSAPDKSGLPSDRFSAERTGGSVSTLTIQRTQQEDSAVYLCASSPGPGDTQYFGPGTRLTVL.

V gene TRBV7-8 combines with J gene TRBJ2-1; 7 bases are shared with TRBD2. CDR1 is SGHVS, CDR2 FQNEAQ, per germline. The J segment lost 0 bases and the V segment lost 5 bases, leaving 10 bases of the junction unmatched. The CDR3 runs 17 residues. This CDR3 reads CASSRGEGWSSYNEQFF. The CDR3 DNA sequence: TGTGCCAGCAGCCGGGGGGAGGGGTGGAGCTCCTACAATGAGCAGTTCTTC.

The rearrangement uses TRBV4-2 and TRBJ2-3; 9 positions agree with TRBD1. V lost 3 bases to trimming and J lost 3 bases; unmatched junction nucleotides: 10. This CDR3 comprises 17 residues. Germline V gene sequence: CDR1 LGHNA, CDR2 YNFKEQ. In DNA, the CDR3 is TGTGCCAGCAGCCAGACAACCCCGGGACAGGGAACAGATACGCAGTATTTT. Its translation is CASSQTTPGQGTDTQYF.

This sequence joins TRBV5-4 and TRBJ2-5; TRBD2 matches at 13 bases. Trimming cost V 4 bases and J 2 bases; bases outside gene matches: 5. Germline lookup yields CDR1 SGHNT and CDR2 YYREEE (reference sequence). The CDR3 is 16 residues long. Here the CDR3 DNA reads TGTGCCAGCAGCCCGGGACTAGCGGGACGGCAAGAGACCCAGTACTTC. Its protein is CASSPGLAGRQETQYF.

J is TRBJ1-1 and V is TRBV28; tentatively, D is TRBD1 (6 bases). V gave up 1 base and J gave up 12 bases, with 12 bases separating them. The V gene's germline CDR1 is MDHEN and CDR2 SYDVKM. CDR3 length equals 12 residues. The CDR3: CASSLSTGRTFF. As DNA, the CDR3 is TGTGCCAGCAGTTTATCCACAGGGAGAACTTTCTTT.

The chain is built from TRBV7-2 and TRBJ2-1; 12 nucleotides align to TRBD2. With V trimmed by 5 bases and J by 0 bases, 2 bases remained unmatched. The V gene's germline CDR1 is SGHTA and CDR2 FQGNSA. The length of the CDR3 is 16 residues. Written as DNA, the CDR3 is TGTGCCAGCAGCCAGACTAGCGGGGGCTCCTACAATGAGCAGTTCTTC. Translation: CASSQTSGGSYNEQFF.

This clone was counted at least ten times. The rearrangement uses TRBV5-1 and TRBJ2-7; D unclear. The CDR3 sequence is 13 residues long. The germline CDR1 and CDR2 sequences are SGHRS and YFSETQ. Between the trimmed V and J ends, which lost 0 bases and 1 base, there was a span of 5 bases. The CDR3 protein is CASSLEESYEQYF. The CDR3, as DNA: TGCGCCAGCAGCTTGGAAGAGTCCTACGAGCAGTACTTC.

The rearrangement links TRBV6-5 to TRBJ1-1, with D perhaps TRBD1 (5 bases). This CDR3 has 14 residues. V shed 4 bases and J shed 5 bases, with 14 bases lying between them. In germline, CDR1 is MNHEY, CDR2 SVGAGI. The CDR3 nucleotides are TGTGCCAGCAGTTCGGGGGACGGAATTACTGAAGCTTTCTTT. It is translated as CASSSGDGITEAFF.

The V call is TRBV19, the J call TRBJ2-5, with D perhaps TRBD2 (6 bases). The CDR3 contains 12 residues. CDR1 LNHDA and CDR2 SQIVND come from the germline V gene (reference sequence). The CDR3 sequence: CAAGTAGETQYF. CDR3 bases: TGTGCAGCGGGCACGGCGGGGGAGACCCAGTACTTC.

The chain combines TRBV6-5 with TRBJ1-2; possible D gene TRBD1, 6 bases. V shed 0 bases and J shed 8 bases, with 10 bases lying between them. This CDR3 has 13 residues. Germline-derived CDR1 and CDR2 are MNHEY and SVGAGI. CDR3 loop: CASSYSGAGGYTF. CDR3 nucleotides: TGTGCCAGCAGTTACTCGGGGGCTGGCGGCTACACCTTC.

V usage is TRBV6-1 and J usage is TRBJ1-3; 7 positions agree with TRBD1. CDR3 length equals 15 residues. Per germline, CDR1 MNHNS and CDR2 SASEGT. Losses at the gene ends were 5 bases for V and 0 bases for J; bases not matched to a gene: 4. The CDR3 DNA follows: TGTGCCAGCAGTACCGACAGGGCCTCTGGAAACACCATATATTTT. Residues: CASSTDRASGNTIYF.

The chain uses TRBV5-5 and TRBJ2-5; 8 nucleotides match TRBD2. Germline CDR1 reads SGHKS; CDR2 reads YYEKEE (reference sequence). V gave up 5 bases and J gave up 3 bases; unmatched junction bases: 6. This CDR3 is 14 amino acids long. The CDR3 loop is CASRAGGGEETQYF. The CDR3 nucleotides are TGTGCCAGCAGAGCCGGGGGGGGTGAAGAGACCCAGTACTTC.

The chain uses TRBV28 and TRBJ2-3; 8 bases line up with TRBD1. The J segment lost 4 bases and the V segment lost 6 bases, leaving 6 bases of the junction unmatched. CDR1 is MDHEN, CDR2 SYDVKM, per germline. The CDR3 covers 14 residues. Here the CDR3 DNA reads TGTGCCAGCAGGATGACAGGGGCCTCAGATACGCAGTATTTT. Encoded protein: CASRMTGASDTQYF.

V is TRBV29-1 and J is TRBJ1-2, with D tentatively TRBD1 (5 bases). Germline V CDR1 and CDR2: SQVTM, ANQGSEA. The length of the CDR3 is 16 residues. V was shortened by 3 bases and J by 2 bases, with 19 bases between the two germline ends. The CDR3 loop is CSVEGPAGKVNYGYTF. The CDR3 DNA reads TGCAGCGTTGAGGGCCCTGCAGGGAAGGTGAACTATGGCTACACCTTC.

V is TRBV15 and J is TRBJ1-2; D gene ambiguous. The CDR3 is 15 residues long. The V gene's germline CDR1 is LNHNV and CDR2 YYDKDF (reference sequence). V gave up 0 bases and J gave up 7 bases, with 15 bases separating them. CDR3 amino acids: CATSRDRAETGGYTF. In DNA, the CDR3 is TGTGCCACCAGCAGAGATCGTGCGGAGACGGGTGGCTACACCTTC.

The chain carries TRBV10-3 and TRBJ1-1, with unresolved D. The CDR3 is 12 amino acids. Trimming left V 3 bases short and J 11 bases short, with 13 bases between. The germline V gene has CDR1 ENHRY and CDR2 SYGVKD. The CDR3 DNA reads TGTGCCATCAGTGATGGACTTCTATTGGCTTTCTTT. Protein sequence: CAISDGLLLAFF.

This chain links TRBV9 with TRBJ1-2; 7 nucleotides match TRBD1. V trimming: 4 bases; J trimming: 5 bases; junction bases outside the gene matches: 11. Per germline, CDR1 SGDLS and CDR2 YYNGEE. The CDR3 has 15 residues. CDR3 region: CASSLTGTDLYGYTF. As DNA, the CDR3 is TGTGCCAGCAGCTTGACCGGGACAGACCTTTATGGCTACACCTTC. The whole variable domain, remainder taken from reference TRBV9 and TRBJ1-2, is DSGVTQTPKHLITATGQRVTLRCSPRSGDLSVYWYQQSLDQGLQFLIQYYNGEERAKGNILERFSAQQFPDLHSELNLSSLELGDSALYFCASSLTGTDLYGYTFGSGTRLTVV.

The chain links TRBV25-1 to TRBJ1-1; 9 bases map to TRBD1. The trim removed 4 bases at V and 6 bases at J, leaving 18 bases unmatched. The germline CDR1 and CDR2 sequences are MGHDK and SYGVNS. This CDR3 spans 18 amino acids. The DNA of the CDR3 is TGTGCCAGCAGTGTTCAAAGGACAGGGGCCGTGCTTGAGGCTGAAGCTTTCTTT. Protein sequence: CASSVQRTGAVLEAEAFF.

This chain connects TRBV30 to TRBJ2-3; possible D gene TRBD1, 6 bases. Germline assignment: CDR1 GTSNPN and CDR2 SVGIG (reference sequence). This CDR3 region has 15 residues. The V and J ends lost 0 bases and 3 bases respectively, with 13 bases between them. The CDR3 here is CAWSVGGVQTDTQYF. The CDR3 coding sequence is TGTGCCTGGAGTGTAGGGGGAGTCCAAACAGATACGCAGTATTTT. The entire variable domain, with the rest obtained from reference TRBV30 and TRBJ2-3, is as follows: SQTIHQWPATLVQPVGSPLSLECTVEGTSNPNLYWYRQAAGRGLQLLFYSVGIGQISSEVPQNLSASRPQDRQFILSSKKLLLSDSGFYLCAWSVGGVQTDTQYFGPGTRLTVL.

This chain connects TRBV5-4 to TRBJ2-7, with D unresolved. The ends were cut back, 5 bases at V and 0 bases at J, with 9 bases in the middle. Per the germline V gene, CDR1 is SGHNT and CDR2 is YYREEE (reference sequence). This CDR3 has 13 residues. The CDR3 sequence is CASRRSSSYEQYF. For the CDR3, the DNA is TGTGCCAGCAGACGTAGTAGCTCCTACGAGCAGTACTTC.

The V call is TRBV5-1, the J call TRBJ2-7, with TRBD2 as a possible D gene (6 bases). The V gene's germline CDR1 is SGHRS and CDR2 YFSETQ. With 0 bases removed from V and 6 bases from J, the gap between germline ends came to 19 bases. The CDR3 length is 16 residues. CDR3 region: CASSLESTRGLREQYF. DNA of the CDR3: TGCGCCAGCAGCTTGGAAAGTACGCGGGGACTTCGCGAGCAGTACTTC.

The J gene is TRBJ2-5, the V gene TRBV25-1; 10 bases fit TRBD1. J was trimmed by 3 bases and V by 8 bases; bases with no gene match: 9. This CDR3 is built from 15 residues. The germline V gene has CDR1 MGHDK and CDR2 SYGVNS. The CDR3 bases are TGTGCCAGCTTACCGGGGGGGACAGGGGAAGAGACCCAGTACTTC. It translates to CASLPGGTGEETQYF.